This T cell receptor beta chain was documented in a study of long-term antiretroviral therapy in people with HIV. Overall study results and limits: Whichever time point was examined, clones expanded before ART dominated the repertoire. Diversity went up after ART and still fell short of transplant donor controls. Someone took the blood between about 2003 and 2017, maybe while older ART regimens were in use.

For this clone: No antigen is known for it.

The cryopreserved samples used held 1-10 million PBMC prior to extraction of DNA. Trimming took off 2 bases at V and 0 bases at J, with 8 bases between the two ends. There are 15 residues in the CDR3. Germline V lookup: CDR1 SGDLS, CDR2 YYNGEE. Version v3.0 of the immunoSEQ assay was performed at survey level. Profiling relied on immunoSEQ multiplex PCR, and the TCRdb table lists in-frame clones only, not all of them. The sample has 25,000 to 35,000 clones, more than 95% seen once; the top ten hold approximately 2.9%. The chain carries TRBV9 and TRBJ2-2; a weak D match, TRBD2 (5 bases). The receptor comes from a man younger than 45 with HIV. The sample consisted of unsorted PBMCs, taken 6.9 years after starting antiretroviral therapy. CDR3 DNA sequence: TGTGCCAGCAGCGTCCGGGGTGCGAACACCGGGGAGCTGTTTTTT. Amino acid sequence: CASSVRGANTGELFF. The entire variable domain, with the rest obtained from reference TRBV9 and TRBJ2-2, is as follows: DSGVTQTPKHLITATGQRVTLRCSPRSGDLSVYWYQQSLDQGLQFLIQYYNGEERAKGNILERFSAQQFPDLHSELNLSSLELGDSALYFCASSVRGANTGELFFGEGSRLTVL.